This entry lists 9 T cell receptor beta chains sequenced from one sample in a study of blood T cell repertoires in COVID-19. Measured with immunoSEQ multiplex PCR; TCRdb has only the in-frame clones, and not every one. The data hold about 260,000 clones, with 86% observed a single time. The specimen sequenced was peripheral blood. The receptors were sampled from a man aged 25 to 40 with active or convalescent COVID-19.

The CDR3 region has the DNA TGTGCCATCAGTGTCGGGACAGGGAACTACGAGCAGTACTTC. Protein product: CAISVGTGNYEQYF. This rearrangement joins TRBV10-3 to TRBJ2-7; TRBD1 agrees at 9 bases. Germline CDR1 is ENHRY and CDR2 is SYGVKD. This CDR3 has 14 amino acids. The V and J ends lost 4 bases and 3 bases, in that order; junction bases with no gene match: 4.

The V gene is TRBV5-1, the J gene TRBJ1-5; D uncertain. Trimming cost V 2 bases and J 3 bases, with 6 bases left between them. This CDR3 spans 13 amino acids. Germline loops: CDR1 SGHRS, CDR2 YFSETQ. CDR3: CASSFGTNQPQHF. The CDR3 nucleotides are TGCGCCAGCAGCTTCGGTACCAATCAGCCCCAGCATTTT.

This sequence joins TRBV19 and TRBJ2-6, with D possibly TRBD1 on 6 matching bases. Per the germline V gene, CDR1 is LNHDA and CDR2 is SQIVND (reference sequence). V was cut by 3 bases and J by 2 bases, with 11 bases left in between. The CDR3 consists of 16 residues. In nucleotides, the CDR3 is TGTGCCAGTAGTATTGAAGCAGGGGCTGGGGCCAACGTCCTGACTTTC. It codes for CASSIEAGAGANVLTF.

For the CDR3, the DNA is TGCAGCGTTGAAAAGTCCAGTTCTAACTATGGCTACACCTTC. It translates to CSVEKSSSNYGYTF. J is TRBJ1-2 and V is TRBV29-1; D is uncertain. The CDR3 has 14 residues. Germline V gene data show CDR1 as SQVTM and CDR2 as ANQGSEA. Trimming pared 2 bases from V and 0 bases from J, leaving 10 bases between.

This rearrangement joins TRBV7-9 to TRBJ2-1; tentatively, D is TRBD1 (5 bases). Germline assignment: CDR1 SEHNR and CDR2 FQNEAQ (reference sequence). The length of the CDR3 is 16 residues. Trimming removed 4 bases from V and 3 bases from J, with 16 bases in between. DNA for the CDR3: TGTGCCAGCAGCTCCCGACAGCAGTTCGTCTACAATGAGCAGTTCTTC. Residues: CASSSRQQFVYNEQFF.

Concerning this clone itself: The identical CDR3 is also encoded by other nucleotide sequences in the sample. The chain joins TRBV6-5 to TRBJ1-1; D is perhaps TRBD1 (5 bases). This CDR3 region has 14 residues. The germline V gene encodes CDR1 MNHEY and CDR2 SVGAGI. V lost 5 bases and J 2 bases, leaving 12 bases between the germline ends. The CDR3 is CASSRDRRNTEAFF. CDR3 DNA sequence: TGTGCCAGCAGTCGTGACAGAAGAAACACTGAAGCTTTCTTT.

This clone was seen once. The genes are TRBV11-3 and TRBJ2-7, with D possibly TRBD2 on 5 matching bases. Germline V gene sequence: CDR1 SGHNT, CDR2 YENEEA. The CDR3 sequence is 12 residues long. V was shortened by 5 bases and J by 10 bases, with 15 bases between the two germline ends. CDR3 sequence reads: CASSPGEGVQYF. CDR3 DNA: TGTGCCAGCAGCCCCGGAGAGGGAGTTCAGTACTTC.

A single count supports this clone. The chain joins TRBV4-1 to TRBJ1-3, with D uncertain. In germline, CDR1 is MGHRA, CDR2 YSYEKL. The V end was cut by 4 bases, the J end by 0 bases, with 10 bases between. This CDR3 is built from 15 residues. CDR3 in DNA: TGCGCCAGCAGCCCCCTTAGTAACTCTGGAAACACCATATATTTT. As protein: CASSPLSNSGNTIYF.

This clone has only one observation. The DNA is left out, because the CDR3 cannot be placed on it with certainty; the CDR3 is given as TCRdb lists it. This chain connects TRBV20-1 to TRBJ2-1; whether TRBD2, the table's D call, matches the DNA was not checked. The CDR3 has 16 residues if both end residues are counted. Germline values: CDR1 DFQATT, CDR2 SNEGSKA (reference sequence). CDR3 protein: CSASLSGQGGYNEQFF.